These T cell receptor beta chains were read from a single sample in a study of cytomegalovirus exposure and HLA in healthy donors. The method was immunoSEQ multiplex PCR; TCRdb's version includes in-frame clones alone and lacks a portion of them. The sample lists approximately 150,000 clones, roughly 68% occurring once. Sequencing was done on a sample of PBMCs. These receptor sequences come from a man aged 25-40 years in good health and CMV-seropositive. CDR3s include the opening cysteine and the closing phenylalanine or tryptophan. D genes are given only for firm matches.

v_gene	j_gene	d_gene	CDR3aa
TRBV29-1	TRBJ2-3	-	CSVGPGLHTDTQYF
TRBV10-3	TRBJ1-2	-	CAISPQGTNYGYTF
TRBV27	TRBJ2-7	TRBD2	CASSRLAGNYEQYF
TRBV27	TRBJ2-4	TRBD2	CASSGGSGSKNIQYF
TRBV19	TRBJ2-7	-	CASSILGQTYEQYF
TRBV29-1	TRBJ2-7	-	CSAIRVGVEQYF
TRBV4-1	TRBJ1-4	-	CASSQVRQPATNEKLFF
TRBV12-5	TRBJ2-2	TRBD1	CASGNPPTGKNTGELFF
TRBV5-4	TRBJ2-5	TRBD2	CASSLTSGSEQETQYF
TRBV27	TRBJ2-7	TRBD1	CASSVRQGNYGYEQYF
TRBV10-3	TRBJ1-1	TRBD1	CAISERQGKNTEAFF
TRBV9	TRBJ2-3	-	CASSSGETATQYF
TRBV19	TRBJ1-5	-	CASRDRDYSNQPQHF
TRBV5-6	TRBJ2-7	-	CASSLVQGRDEQYF
TRBV30	TRBJ2-3	-	CAWSATGTDTQYF
TRBV6-5	TRBJ1-2	TRBD1	CASSHLGQGHTF
TRBV5-1	TRBJ1-4	-	CASSPGIGNEKLFF
TRBV25-1	TRBJ1-4	TRBD1	CASSEGQGVNEKLFF
TRBV10-1	TRBJ1-3	-	CASSESGPHSGNTIYF
TRBV5-1	TRBJ2-1	TRBD2	CASSLFPSGRVEQFF
TRBV9	TRBJ2-5	-	CASSASQETQYF
TRBV10-1	TRBJ2-1	TRBD1	CASSSGQEDNEQFF
TRBV9	TRBJ2-3	TRBD2	CASSVVGAGGRLQDTQYF
TRBV10-1	TRBJ2-1	-	CASSESTYNEQFF
TRBV4-1	TRBJ2-7	-	CASSQDRSSVYEQYF
TRBV11-3	TRBJ2-1	TRBD1	CASSRGQGQYNEQFF
TRBV27	TRBJ1-1	-	CASSFRMNTEAFF